The 22 T cell receptor beta chains given below trace back to one sample, sequenced in a study of blood T cell repertoires in COVID-19. Generated by immunoSEQ multiplex PCR, the TCRdb table keeps only in-frame clones and is missing some. Of around 67,000 clones listed, over 65% are singletons. Sequencing input: peripheral blood. The receptors originated from a woman aged 70-85 years with acute or convalescent COVID-19.

This clone came up once. The chain combines TRBV14 with TRBJ1-2; TRBD1 matches at 9 bases. Germline V gene sequence: CDR1 SGHDN, CDR2 FVKESK. V was clipped by 3 bases and J by 4 bases; unmatched bases: 6. CDR3 length: 15 amino acids. Here the CDR3 reads CASSQTGGVSYGYTF. The CDR3 DNA reads as TGTGCCAGCAGCCAGACAGGGGGAGTCTCCTATGGCTACACCTTC.

CDR3 sequence reads: CASSQEVIVINEQFF. CDR3 nucleotides: TGCGCCAGCAGCCAAGAGGTCATAGTGATTAATGAGCAGTTCTTC. The chain couples TRBV4-3 to TRBJ2-1; D remains ambiguous. Trimming stripped 0 bases from V and 7 bases from J, with 13 bases between. This CDR3 region has 15 residues. Germline loops: CDR1 LGHNA, CDR2 YSLEER.

The V and J genes are TRBV5-1 and TRBJ1-3, with 8 bases fitting TRBD1. This CDR3 spans 17 amino acids. The junction had 9 bases not matched to a gene; V was cut back by 4 bases and J by 0 bases. Germline-derived CDR1 and CDR2 are SGHRS and YFSETQ. The CDR3 here is CASSLNLGQGSGNTIYF. The CDR3 coding sequence is TGCGCCAGCAGCCTGAACCTCGGACAGGGCTCTGGAAACACCATATATTTT.

This chain joins TRBV2 and TRBJ1-5, with 9 bases identical to TRBD1. Germline-derived CDR1 and CDR2 are SNHLY and FYNNEI. The CDR3 is made up of 15 amino acids. V was pared by 4 bases and J by 4 bases, with 5 bases of the junction left unmatched. For the CDR3, the DNA is TGTGCCAGCAGTGGGACAGGGGATAGGAATCAGCCCCAGCATTTT. Protein sequence: CASSGTGDRNQPQHF.

The chain recombines TRBV10-3 with TRBJ1-1, with 10 bases that match TRBD1. Trimming took 10 bases from V and 1 from J; bases not matched to a gene: 6. The CDR3 extends over 14 amino acids. Germline CDR1 and CDR2: ENHRY and SYGVKD. CDR3 in DNA: TGTGCCACCACGCGGGACAGGGGGAACACTGAAGCTTTCTTT. As protein: CATTRDRGNTEAFF.

J is TRBJ1-2 and V is TRBV6-5, with TRBD1 identical over 8 bases. The germline gives CDR1 MNHEY, CDR2 SVGAGI. The CDR3 length is 15 residues. V dropped 6 bases and J dropped 4; count of bases not matched to a gene: 10. Here the CDR3 reads CASSIGQGQGYGYTF. CDR3 nucleotide sequence: TGTGCCAGCAGCATAGGACAGGGCCAGGGCTATGGCTACACCTTC.

J is TRBJ2-7 and V is TRBV28, with D possibly being TRBD2 (5 bases). The germline V and J ends were trimmed by 9 bases and 4 bases, with 16 bases remaining between them. This CDR3 comprises 13 residues. Germline CDR1 MDHEN, CDR2 SYDVKM. CDR3 DNA sequence: TGTGCCAGTTCGCCCGCCGGGGTTTACGAGCAGTACTTC. Translated: CASSPAGVYEQYF.

This rearrangement joins TRBV5-6 to TRBJ1-1; tentative D call: TRBD1 (5 bases). The germline V gene has CDR1 SGHDT and CDR2 YYEEEE. The CDR3 contains 14 residues. V was clipped by 4 bases and J by 4 bases, with 14 bases between them. Here the CDR3 reads CASSSPKGFTEAFF. The CDR3 nucleotides are TGTGCCAGCAGCAGCCCTAAGGGGTTCACTGAAGCTTTCTTT.

This chain connects TRBV9 to TRBJ2-5, with 8 bases identical to TRBD2. This CDR3 region has 15 residues. Germline V gene data show CDR1 as SGDLS and CDR2 as YYNGEE. V lost 0 bases, J lost 5 bases, and 6 bases stayed unmatched. The CDR3 sequence is CASSVGLAPPETQYF. In DNA, the CDR3 is TGTGCCAGCAGCGTAGGACTAGCGCCCCCGGAGACCCAGTACTTC.

This chain uses TRBV10-1 with TRBJ2-1; 9 bases line up with TRBD2. This CDR3 is 15 amino acids long. Losses at the gene ends were 2 bases for V and 5 bases for J; bases not matched to a gene: 4. The germline V gene has CDR1 WNHNN and CDR2 SYGVQD (reference sequence). CDR3 loop: CASSENLAGHNEQFF. The CDR3 DNA is TGCGCCAGCAGTGAGAACCTAGCGGGGCACAATGAGCAGTTCTTC.

This rearrangement joins TRBV28 to TRBJ2-2; 7 bases fit TRBD1. Germline loops: CDR1 MDHEN, CDR2 SYDVKM. J was trimmed by 1 base and V by 4 bases; bases with no gene match: 9. This CDR3 contains 17 residues. Here the CDR3 reads CASSSPPGTENTGELFF. The CDR3 nucleotides are TGTGCCAGCAGTTCCCCGCCTGGGACAGAGAACACCGGGGAGCTGTTTTTT.

The chain carries TRBV7-2 and TRBJ1-5; tentatively, D is TRBD1 (5 bases). Trimming removed 5 bases from V and 2 bases from J, with 10 bases in between. This CDR3 is built from 14 residues. Germline V gene data show CDR1 as SGHTA and CDR2 as FQGNSA. In DNA form, the CDR3 reads TGTGCCAGCAGCCCCCGGGGGGGCAATCAGCCCCAGCATTTT. Translating it yields CASSPRGGNQPQHF.

The genes are TRBV12-3 or TRBV12-4 and TRBJ1-2; unclear D gene. CDR3 length: 13 amino acids. V dropped 7 bases and J dropped 4 bases, with 13 bases sitting between them. The CDR3 DNA follows: TGTGCCAGCACCCTAGGAGAGCTCTATGGCTACACCTTC. It specifies CASTLGELYGYTF.

The chain links TRBV25-1 to TRBJ1-1; D unclear. Trimming pared 5 bases from V and 5 bases from J, leaving 12 bases between. The CDR3 loop spans 13 amino acids. CDR1 is MGHDK, CDR2 SYGVNS, per germline. The CDR3 DNA is TGTGCCAGCAGTTTGGGTCCGGGTACTGAAGCTTTCTTT. Translation: CASSLGPGTEAFF.

The chain joins TRBV6-4 to TRBJ1-2; D uncertain. Germline loops: CDR1 MRHNA, CDR2 SNTAGT. V dropped 3 bases and J dropped 11 bases, with 16 bases sitting between them. The CDR3 is 13 amino acids. In DNA, the CDR3 is TGTGCCAGCAGTGAGGAGGTCGGTGGTGGATACACCTTC. As protein: CASSEEVGGGYTF.

The chain employs TRBV28 and TRBJ2-5; D may be TRBD1 (7 bases). The V gene lost 4 bases and the J gene lost 5 bases, with 14 bases spanning the gap. This CDR3 spans 14 amino acids. Germline CDR1 MDHEN, CDR2 SYDVKM. CDR3 nucleotides: TGTGCCAGCAGTTCGAAGACAGGGAGGGAGACCCAGTACTTC. This translates into CASSSKTGRETQYF. The full variable domain, in which reference TRBV28 and TRBJ2-5 provide the parts outside the CDR3, is DVKVTQSSRYLVKRTGEKVFLECVQDMDHENMFWYRQDPGLGLRLIYFSYDVKMKEKGDIPEGYSVSREKKERFSLILESASTNQTSMYLCASSSKTGRETQYFGPGTRLLVL.

This chain's CDR3 is CASSLGQGANQPQHF. The DNA for the CDR3 is TGTGCCAGCAGCTTAGGACAGGGGGCGAATCAGCCCCAGCATTTT. The chain recombines TRBV7-2 with TRBJ1-5; 10 nucleotides line up with TRBD1. The CDR3 sequence is 15 residues long. From germline, CDR1 is SGHTA and CDR2 FQGNSA. The junction had 1 base not matched to a gene; V was cut back by 1 base and J by 4 bases.

The chain carries TRBV5-1 and TRBJ2-7; 7 bases map to TRBD1. The CDR3 totals 13 residues. Per the germline V gene, CDR1 is SGHRS and CDR2 is YFSETQ. Trimming took 4 bases from V and 2 from J; bases not matched to a gene: 3. The CDR3 reads CASSRDSAYEQYF. CDR3 DNA: TGCGCCAGCAGCCGGGACAGTGCCTACGAGCAGTACTTC. Complete variable domain (other parts from reference TRBV5-1 and TRBJ2-7): KAGVTQTPRYLIKTRGQQVTLSCSPISGHRSVSWYQQTPGQGLQFLFEYFSETQRNKGNFPGRFSGRQFSNSRSEMNVSTLELGDSALYLCASSRDSAYEQYFGPGTRLTVT.

The V gene is TRBV6-5, the J gene TRBJ1-5, with a weak D call TRBD1 (5 bases). The CDR3 runs to 15 residues. CDR1 is MNHEY, CDR2 SVGAGI, per germline. Trimming took off 9 bases at V and 6 bases at J, with 21 bases between the two ends. DNA for the CDR3: TGTGCCAGTAGATCTGGGGCAGGGATAATTCAGCCCCAGCATTTT. It translates to CASRSGAGIIQPQHF.

The V and J genes are TRBV5-1 and TRBJ2-3; 7 bases agree with TRBD2. The junction had 6 bases not matched to a gene; V was cut back by 0 bases and J by 5 bases. The CDR3 has 15 amino acids. Germline CDR1 is SGHRS and CDR2 is YFSETQ. The CDR3 here is CASSLGGLEIDTQYF. As DNA, the CDR3 is TGCGCCAGCAGCTTGGGAGGACTAGAAATAGATACGCAGTATTTT.

This clone is a singleton in its sample. This chain joins TRBV5-6 and TRBJ2-5, with D unclear. The germline V gene has CDR1 SGHDT and CDR2 YYEEEE. The ends were cut back, 0 bases at V and 6 bases at J, with 12 bases in the middle. The CDR3 has 14 residues. CDR3 in amino acids: CASSLGQFTKTQYF. The CDR3 DNA reads TGTGCCAGCAGCTTGGGGCAGTTCACGAAGACCCAGTACTTC.

V and J are TRBV11-2 and TRBJ2-6, with D perhaps matching TRBD1 (6 bases). Per germline, CDR1 SGHAT and CDR2 FQNNGV. This CDR3 is built from 16 residues. V was trimmed by 10 bases and J by 0 bases, leaving 16 bases between them. The CDR3 DNA follows: TGTGCCACAGAGGACAGAATAGCCTCTGGGGCCAACGTCCTGACTTTC. This codes for CATEDRIASGANVLTF.